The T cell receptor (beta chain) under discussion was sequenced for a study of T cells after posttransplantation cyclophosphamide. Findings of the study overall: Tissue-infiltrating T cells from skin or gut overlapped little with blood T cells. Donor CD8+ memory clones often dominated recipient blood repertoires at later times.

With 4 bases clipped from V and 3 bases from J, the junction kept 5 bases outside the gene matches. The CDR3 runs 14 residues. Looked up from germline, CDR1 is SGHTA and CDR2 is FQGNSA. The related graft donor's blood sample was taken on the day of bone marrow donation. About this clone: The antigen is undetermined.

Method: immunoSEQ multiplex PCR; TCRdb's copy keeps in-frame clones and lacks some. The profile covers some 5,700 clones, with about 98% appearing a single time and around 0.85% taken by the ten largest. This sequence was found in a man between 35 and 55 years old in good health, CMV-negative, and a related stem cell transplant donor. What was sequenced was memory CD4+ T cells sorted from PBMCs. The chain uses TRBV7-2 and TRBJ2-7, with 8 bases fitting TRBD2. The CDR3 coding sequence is TGTGCCAGCAGCTCGGGACTAGGGTTCTACGAGCAGTACTTC. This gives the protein CASSSGLGFYEQYF.